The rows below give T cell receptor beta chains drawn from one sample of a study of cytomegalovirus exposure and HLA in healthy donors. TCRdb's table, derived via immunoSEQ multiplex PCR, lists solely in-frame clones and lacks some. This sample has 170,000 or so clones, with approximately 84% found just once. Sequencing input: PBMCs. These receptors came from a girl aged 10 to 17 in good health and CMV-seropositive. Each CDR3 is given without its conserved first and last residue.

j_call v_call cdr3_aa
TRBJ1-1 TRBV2 ASSEGLPKGL
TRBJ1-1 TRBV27 ASSLRSGEAF
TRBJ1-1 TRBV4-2 ASSQDSARQNTEAF
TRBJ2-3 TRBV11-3 ASSFYSGNGYGTDTQY
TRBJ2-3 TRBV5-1 ASSLEAGDITDTQY
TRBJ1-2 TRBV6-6 AGRETGAANYGYT
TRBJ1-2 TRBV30 AWSGDGGYT
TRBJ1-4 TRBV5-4 ASSSYRGSEKLF
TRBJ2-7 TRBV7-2 ASSLGSTGSSYEQY
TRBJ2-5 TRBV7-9 ASSPRGSQETQY
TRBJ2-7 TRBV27 ASSVIPGAYEQY
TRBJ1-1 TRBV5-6 ASSLRWREAAEAF
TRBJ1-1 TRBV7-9 ASSSRSIQDEAF
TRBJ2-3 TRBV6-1 ASSESPGTDTQY
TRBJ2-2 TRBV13 ASSLWDRNRLGELF
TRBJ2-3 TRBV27 ASSLSIFAGGTDTQY
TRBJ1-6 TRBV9 ASSVRGQANSPLH
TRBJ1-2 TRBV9 ASSSNKVGGANYGYT
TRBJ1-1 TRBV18 ASSPTSLNTEAF
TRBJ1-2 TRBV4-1 ASSHLLGDRRIYGYT
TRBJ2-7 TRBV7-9 SSSLGVVAGGPYEQY
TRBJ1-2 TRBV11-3 ASSLAQGVNYGYT
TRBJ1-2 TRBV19 ASSMGQEGGYT
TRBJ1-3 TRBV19 ASKGQIPGNTIY
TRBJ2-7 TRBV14 ASSQDSIATYEQY
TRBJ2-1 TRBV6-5 ASSLEGFYNEQF
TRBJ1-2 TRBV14 ASSQVAGSRYGYT
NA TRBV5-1 ASSSAQAYEQY
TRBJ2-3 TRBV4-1 ASSQERGDTQY
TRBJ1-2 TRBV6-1 ASSEYGTNNGGYT
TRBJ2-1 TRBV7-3 ASSSGDRGRGWKKNEQF
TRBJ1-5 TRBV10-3 AIGWTDNQPQH